The T cell receptor (beta chain) described here comes from a study of response to subunit inactivated influenza vaccine (dated by TCRdb to 2016 to 2018). With regard to the full study: To follow how T cells responded to a trivalent subunit inactivated influenza vaccine, the researchers relied on deep quantitative profiling of the T cell receptor repertoire. Results the study describes overall, beyond this receptor: The authors suggested that each seasonal influenza vaccination may recruit only a limited number of new T cells.

This clonotype has ten or more counts. Its antigen remains unidentified. No quality values exist for individual bases; no much larger clone is one base distant. The receptor library was made with RT-PCR. Instrument on record: Illumina HiSeq 2500. Using fastp trimming at Q25 and MiXCR clonotype assembly, TCRdb reanalyzed the public sequencing data and kept in-frame beta chains. Rows matching on CDR3 protein sequence are summarized as one entry with the most common DNA and genes. The sample table records around 650,000 distinct CDR3 sequences; more than 15% of these occur just once. Of the sample, around a tenth falls within the top ten clones. Sequencing used PBMCs from blood, obtained approximately 13 days after vaccination. The sequence was collected from a man aged 45-65 years who received an inactivated influenza vaccine. Donor details come from another sample of the same person, matched by shared clones.

The nucleotides are TGTGCCAGCAGCTCCCTGGGCCCGGGACAGGGGGAAATGTTCTTC. It translates to CASSSLGPGQGEMFF. This chain is built from TRBV7-3 and TRBJ2-1; 11 of the junction bases match TRBD1. The CDR3 covers 15 residues, taking in both the cysteine and the phenylalanine. CDR3 DNA only is kept here, 45 bases in frame from base 1. The germline V gene supplies CDR1 SGHTA and CDR2 FQGTGA. Germline trimming amounts to 4 bases on V and 15 bases on J, with 14 as the count of junction bases outside the gene matches.